The entry below describes one TCR beta chain. The antigen remains unidentified. This sample stems from a study of T cell responses to AZD1222 COVID-19 vaccine. Findings and limits, study-wide: Recipients of two AZD1222 doses showed rising Spike-specific TCR breadth and depth. Regions 160-218 and 743-854 dominated among vaccine-associated CD4 TCRs spanning spike. After the peak T cell response, and only then, were repertoires sampled. Females outnumbered males among donors, who were mostly white British; clonal diversity was possibly underestimated.

Produced via immunoSEQ multiplex PCR; TCRdb's table is partial and in-frame only. The repertoire table contains about 140,000 clones. CDR1 is SGHKS and CDR2 is YYEKEE in the germline V gene (reference sequence). V shed 4 bases, J shed 6 bases, and the junction held 6 bases outside the gene matches. This CDR3 has 14 amino acids. The sample was peripheral blood. The rearrangement links TRBV5-5 to TRBJ2-2, with 7 positions matching TRBD1. The TCR comes from an adult in good health. The CDR3: CASSRTGAAGELFF. CDR3 sequence (DNA): TGTGCCAGCAGCCGAACAGGGGCGGCCGGGGAGCTGTTTTTT. Together with reference TRBV5-5 and TRBJ2-2, the CDR3 gives the full variable domain: DAGVTQSPTHLIKTRGQQVTLRCSPISGHKSVSWYQQVLGQGPQFIFQYYEKEERGRGNFPDRFSARQFPNYSSELNVNALLLGDSALYLCASSRTGAAGELFFGEGSRLTVL.